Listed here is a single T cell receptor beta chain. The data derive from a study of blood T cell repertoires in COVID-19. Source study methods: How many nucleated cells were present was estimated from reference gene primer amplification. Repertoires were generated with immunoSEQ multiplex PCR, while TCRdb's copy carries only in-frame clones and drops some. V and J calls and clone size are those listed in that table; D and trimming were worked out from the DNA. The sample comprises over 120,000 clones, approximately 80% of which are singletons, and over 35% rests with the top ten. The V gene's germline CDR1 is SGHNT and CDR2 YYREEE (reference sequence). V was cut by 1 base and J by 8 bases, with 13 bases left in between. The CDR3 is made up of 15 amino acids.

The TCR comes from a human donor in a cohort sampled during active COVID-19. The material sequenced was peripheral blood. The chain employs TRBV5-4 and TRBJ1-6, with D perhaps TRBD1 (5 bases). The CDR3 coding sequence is TGTGCCAGCAGCTTGCTCCTGGGGGAGGATTCACCCCTCCACTTT. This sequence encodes CASSLLLGEDSPLHF.